The clone carrying this T cell receptor beta chain was seen at least ten times. Its target is unknown. The entry originates in a study of human T cells and chemical hapten exposure. The overall study: Diphenylcyclopropenone was applied weekly to patients' scalps across the approximately 24-week study.

General observations from the study: Compared with pre-sensitization or healthy control sets, expanded TCRs clustered more.

TCRdb reprocessed the RACE reads via MiXCR and lists one record per CDR3 protein. The sample records around 380,000 distinct CDR3 sequences, roughly 5% being singletons. Regarding time point: patch test 1, 2 weeks after DPC sensitization. Treatment meaning: therapeutic diphenylcyclopropenone sensitization with weekly scalp DPC. The CDR3 runs 16 residues. V was clipped by 2 bases and J by 2 bases, with 17 bases between them. CDR1 is SGDLS, CDR2 YYNGEE, per germline. The chain links TRBV9 to TRBJ2-7; TRBD1 is a possible D gene (6 bases). The starting material was whole blood, obtained in connection with sensitization to the hapten diphenylcyclopropenone (DPC). The receptor comes from a woman in her forties or fifties with alopecia areata. Some clones in this sample may be carry-over from other donors' samples. The CDR3 DNA reads TGTGCCAGCAGCGTTGCAGCAGGGGTTATCCCCTACGAGCAGTACTTC. It encodes CASSVAAGVIPYEQYF.